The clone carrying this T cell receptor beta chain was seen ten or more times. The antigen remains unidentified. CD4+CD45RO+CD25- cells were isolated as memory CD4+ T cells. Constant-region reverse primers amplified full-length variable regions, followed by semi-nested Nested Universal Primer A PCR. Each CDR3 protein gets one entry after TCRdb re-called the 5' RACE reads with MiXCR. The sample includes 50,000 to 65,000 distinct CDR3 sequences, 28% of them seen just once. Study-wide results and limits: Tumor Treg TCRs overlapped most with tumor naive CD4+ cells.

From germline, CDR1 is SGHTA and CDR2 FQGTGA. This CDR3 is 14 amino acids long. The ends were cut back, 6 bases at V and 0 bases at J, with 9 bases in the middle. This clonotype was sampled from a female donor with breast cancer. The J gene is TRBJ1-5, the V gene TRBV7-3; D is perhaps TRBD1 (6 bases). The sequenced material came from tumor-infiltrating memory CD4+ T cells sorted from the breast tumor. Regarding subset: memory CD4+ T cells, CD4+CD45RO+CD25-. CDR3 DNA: TGTGCCAGCAGAGGGGGGGATAGCAATCAGCCCCAGCATTTT. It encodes CASRGGDSNQPQHF.